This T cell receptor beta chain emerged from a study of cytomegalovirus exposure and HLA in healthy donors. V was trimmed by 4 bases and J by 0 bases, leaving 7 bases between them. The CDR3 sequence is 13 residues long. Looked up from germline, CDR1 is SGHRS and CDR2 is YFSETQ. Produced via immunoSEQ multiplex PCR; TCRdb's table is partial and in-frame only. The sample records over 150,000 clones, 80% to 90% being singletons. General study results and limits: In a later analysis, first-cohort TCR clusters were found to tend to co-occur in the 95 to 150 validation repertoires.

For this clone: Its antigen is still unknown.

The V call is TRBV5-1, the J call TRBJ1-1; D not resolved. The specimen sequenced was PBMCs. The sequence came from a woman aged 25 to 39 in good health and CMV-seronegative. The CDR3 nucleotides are TGCGCCAGCAGCCTAGGCTTGAACACTGAAGCTTTCTTT. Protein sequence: CASSLGLNTEAFF.